The entry below describes one T cell receptor beta chain. The target antigen is unknown. The protocol was immunoSEQ multiplex PCR, while the TCRdb copy is restricted to in-frame clones and leaves out a portion. The table includes 90,000 to 130,000 clones, approximately 89% detected once. The data were obtained in a study of cytomegalovirus exposure and HLA in healthy donors. Turning to the study itself: The roughly 110 validation repertoires were reported in a later analysis to have been generated on the same platform as the 666 first-cohort repertoires.

Looked up from germline, CDR1 is GTSNPN and CDR2 is SVGIG (reference sequence). V lost 3 bases, J lost 2 bases, and 6 bases stayed unmatched. There are 15 residues in the CDR3. Study-wide points: It was reported that the classifier diagnosed cytomegalovirus status with high specificity and sensitivity in both the original and validation cohorts.

The chain couples TRBV30 to TRBJ2-1, with TRBD1 matching over 8 bases. The sequenced sample consisted of PBMCs. The TCR sequence derives from a young woman in good health and CMV-seronegative. For the CDR3, the DNA is TGTGCCTGGAGGATACCGGGACAGGCCTACAATGAGCAGTTCTTC. Amino acids: CAWRIPGQAYNEQFF.